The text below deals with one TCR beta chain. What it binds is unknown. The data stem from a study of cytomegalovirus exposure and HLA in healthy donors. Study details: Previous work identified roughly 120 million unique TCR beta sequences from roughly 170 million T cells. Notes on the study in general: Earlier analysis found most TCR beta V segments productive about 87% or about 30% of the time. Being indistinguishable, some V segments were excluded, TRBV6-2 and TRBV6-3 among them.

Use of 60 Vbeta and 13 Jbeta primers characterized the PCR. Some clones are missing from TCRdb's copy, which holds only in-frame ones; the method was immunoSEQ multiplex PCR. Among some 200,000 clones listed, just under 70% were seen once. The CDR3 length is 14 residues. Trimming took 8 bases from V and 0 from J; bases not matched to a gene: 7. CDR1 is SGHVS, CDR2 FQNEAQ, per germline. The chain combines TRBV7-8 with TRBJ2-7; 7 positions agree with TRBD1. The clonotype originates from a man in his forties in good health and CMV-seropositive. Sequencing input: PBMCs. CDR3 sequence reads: CASLDRLSSYEQYF. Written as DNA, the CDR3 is TGTGCCAGCCTGGACAGGCTGAGCTCCTACGAGCAGTACTTC.